This T cell receptor beta chain was documented in a study of CD4 T cell repertoires in COVID-19. Study outcomes and limitations: Two or all three memory subsets shared several highly expanded SARS-CoV-2-reactive clonotypes. Some SARS-CoV-2 clonotypes, between about 6 and 28%, recurred in SARS-CoV and/or HKU1 cultures.

CDR1 and CDR2 from the germline V gene are LNHDA and SQIVND (reference sequence). Trimming pared 5 bases from V and 4 bases from J, leaving 20 bases between. The CDR3 covers 16 residues. Method: immunoSEQ multiplex PCR; TCRdb's copy keeps in-frame clones and lacks some. The sample records over 75,000 clones, 83% being singletons. About this clone itself: The antigen remains undetermined.

These patients had recovered from COVID-19 ranging mild to severe. The memory T cells were sequenced right after ex vivo isolation, without culture. Sample: CD4+ T cells from peripheral blood, taken after recovery from COVID-19. The source is a human donor who had COVID-19. The rearrangement uses TRBV19 and TRBJ1-2; D is perhaps TRBD1 (6 bases). DNA of the CDR3: TGTGCCAGTAGTCCTGGAGGGGGGGCGCTTGGCTATGGCTACACCTTC. Amino acids: CASSPGGGALGYGYTF.